These 19 T cell receptor beta chains were all obtained from the same sample, sequenced in a study of human T cells and chemical hapten exposure (dated by TCRdb to 2020 to 2023). The time point label of this sample denotes: patch test 2, 6 weeks after DPC sensitization. The label giving this sample's treatment or condition can be read as: therapeutic diphenylcyclopropenone sensitization with weekly scalp DPC. Library preparation was by RACE. The sequencer listed for this sample is NextSeq 500. The public reads were quality trimmed at Q25 with fastp and then assembled into clones with MiXCR by TCRdb, keeping productive beta chains. Each CDR3 protein gets just one entry, which takes the most common genes and DNA from the rows behind it. The table for this sample lists around 82,000 distinct CDR3 sequences; less than 8.5% of them were counted only once. The leading ten clones occupy approximately 1.2% of the sample.

Sequenced material: whole blood, taken in connection with sensitization to the hapten diphenylcyclopropenone (DPC). The receptors were sampled from a woman in her thirties with alopecia areata. Some clones in this sample may be carry-over from other donors' samples.

This clonotype was found many times. V is TRBV3-1 and J is TRBJ1-5, with TRBD1 matching over 7 bases. The germline CDR1 and CDR2 sequences are LGHDT and YNNKEL (reference sequence). The CDR3 contains 14 residues. Unmatched junction bases numbered 3, after V lost 2 bases and J lost 5 bases. The CDR3 coding sequence is TGTGCCAGCAGCCAAAGGACAGGAGATCAGCCCCAGCATTTT. Translation: CASSQRTGDQPQHF.

This clonotype was counted many times. The CDR3 DNA follows: TGTGCCAGCAGCTTCAGGGGGTCCCCGGCCTCCACAGATACGCAGTATTTT. Protein product: CASSFRGSPASTDTQYF. The chain combines TRBV11-2 with TRBJ2-3; 7 bases map to TRBD1. Looked up from germline, CDR1 is SGHAT and CDR2 is FQNNGV. This CDR3 region has 17 residues. V trimming: 3 bases; J trimming: 2 bases; junction bases outside the gene matches: 11.

This clonotype was recorded many times. CDR3 nucleotide sequence: TGCAGCGTTGATATTATTTCGGTTTGGGGGACTGAAGCTTTCTTT. The encoded protein is CSVDIISVWGTEAFF. The chain links TRBV29-1 to TRBJ1-1; perhaps TRBD1 as D (5 bases). The germline CDR1 and CDR2 sequences are SQVTM and ANQGSEA. The CDR3 runs to 15 residues. The ends were cut back, 3 bases at V and 5 bases at J, with 19 bases in the middle.

This clonotype was found many times. The V gene is TRBV10-3, the J gene TRBJ2-7; D may be TRBD1 (5 bases). Trimming left V 10 bases short and J 2 bases short, with 21 bases between. Germline V gene lookup returns CDR1 ENHRY and CDR2 SYGVKD. The CDR3 has 15 residues. CDR3 loop: CATGGALRTPYEQYF. CDR3 coding DNA: TGTGCCACCGGTGGGGCTCTTCGTACCCCCTACGAGCAGTACTTC.

The rearrangement links TRBV28 to TRBJ1-5; weak D call: TRBD1 (5 bases). From germline, CDR1 is MDHEN and CDR2 SYDVKM. V was clipped by 0 bases and J by 5 bases, with 8 bases between them. This CDR3 has 14 amino acids. The CDR3: CASSLWVGDQPQHF. The CDR3 DNA reads TGTGCCAGCAGTTTATGGGTGGGGGATCAGCCCCAGCATTTT.

The V and J genes are TRBV7-8 and TRBJ1-1; 7 positions agree with TRBD1. The CDR3 sequence is 16 residues long. Germline CDR1 is SGHVS and CDR2 is FQNEAQ. The V gene end was trimmed by 4 bases and the J gene end by 3 bases; junction bases not matched to a gene: 11. The CDR3 DNA is TGTGCCAGCAGCTCGGACAGGTCACGTACTCACACTGAAGCTTTCTTT. This encodes CASSSDRSRTHTEAFF.

This clonotype was seen ten or more times. This sequence joins TRBV7-2 and TRBJ2-3; unclear D gene. V gave up 1 base and J gave up 0 bases, with 11 bases separating them. Looked up from germline, CDR1 is SGHTA and CDR2 is FQGNSA. The CDR3 covers 16 residues. The CDR3 sequence: CASSLDPGSSTDTQYF. The CDR3 DNA is TGTGCCAGCAGCTTAGATCCTGGGTCTAGCACAGATACGCAGTATTTT.

Ten or more counts support this clonotype. The rearrangement joins TRBV2 to TRBJ2-7; the D gene could be TRBD1 or TRBD2 (6 bases each). Germline CDR1 reads SNHLY; CDR2 reads FYNNEI. Trimming took off 7 bases at V and 6 bases at J, with 19 bases between the two ends. The CDR3 consists of 14 residues. The CDR3 nucleotides are TGTGCCAGCAAAGTCCCCGGGGGCACCAGCGAGCAGTACTTC. This translates into CASKVPGGTSEQYF.

This sequence joins TRBV18 and TRBJ1-5, with no clear D. The CDR3 spans 15 residues. The V end was cut by 3 bases, the J end by 6 bases, with 15 bases between. The germline CDR1 and CDR2 sequences are KGHSH and LQKENI. CDR3 region: CASSPPPGTGQPQHF. As DNA, the CDR3 is TGTGCCAGCTCACCCCCCCCGGGTACGGGTCAGCCCCAGCATTTT.

There are a few counts of this clonotype. The CDR3 DNA is TGTGCCTGGAAGACAGGGGAGGATTATGGCTACACCTTC. Amino acid sequence: CAWKTGEDYGYTF. V and J are TRBV30 and TRBJ1-2, with 8 bases fitting TRBD1. CDR1 is GTSNPN, CDR2 SVGIG, per germline (reference sequence). CDR3 length equals 13 residues. V was clipped by 4 bases and J by 5 bases; unmatched bases: 6.

The chain employs TRBV30 and TRBJ2-5, with 7 bases identical to TRBD1. The CDR3 extends over 16 amino acids. The V segment lost 2 bases and the J segment 2 bases; nucleotides outside the gene matches: 11. CDR1 is GTSNPN, CDR2 SVGIG, per germline (reference sequence). The CDR3 region is CAWSSRQGRDQETQYF. CDR3 DNA sequence: TGTGCCTGGAGTTCACGACAGGGACGCGATCAAGAGACCCAGTACTTC.

This clonotype showed up just a few times. This chain links TRBV3-1 with TRBJ1-5, with D perhaps TRBD1 (5 bases). The CDR3 is 16 amino acids. Trimming took 0 bases from V and 4 from J, leaving 13 bases between them. CDR1 and CDR2 from the germline V gene are LGHDT and YNNKEL (reference sequence). For the CDR3, the DNA is TGTGCCAGCAGCCAAGATTCCGGGACCCTAAATCAGCCCCAGCATTTT. Its protein is CASSQDSGTLNQPQHF.

The chain has TRBV12-5 and TRBJ2-3; tentatively, D is TRBD1 (6 bases). Deletions cut 0 bases from V and 4 bases from J, with 14 bases between. The CDR3 sequence is 16 residues long. Germline CDR1 LGHNT, CDR2 FRNRAP. CDR3 sequence (DNA): TGTGCTAGTGGTTTGGTAGGGGGACCCTCCCCAGATACGCAGTATTTT. Protein: CASGLVGGPSPDTQYF.

The chain joins TRBV6-5 to TRBJ1-1, with 9 bases aligning to TRBD1. V was pared by 6 bases and J by 5 bases, with 10 bases of the junction left unmatched. The germline gives CDR1 MNHEY, CDR2 SVGAGI. The CDR3 has 15 residues. CDR3 protein: CASSSYRGRETEAFF. The CDR3, as DNA: TGTGCCAGCAGCTCCTACAGGGGGCGGGAGACTGAAGCTTTCTTT.

This clonotype was counted only a few times. J is TRBJ1-2 and V is TRBV7-9; D is uncertain. The CDR3 runs 13 residues. The V and J ends lost 2 bases and 4 bases respectively, with 8 bases between them. Germline V gene data show CDR1 as SEHNR and CDR2 as FQNEAQ (reference sequence). The CDR3 bases are TGTGCCAGCAGCTTACCGAATGCCTATGGCTACACCTTC. Amino acid sequence: CASSLPNAYGYTF.

The table lists this clonotype with many counts. The chain has TRBV29-1 and TRBJ2-3, with 14 positions matching TRBD2. The CDR3 loop spans 15 amino acids. After removal of 4 bases from V and 3 bases from J, the junction contained 3 bases not matched to a gene. Germline CDR1 SQVTM, CDR2 ANQGSEA. Written as DNA, the CDR3 is TGCAGCGTTGGGAGACTAGCGGGGGGGACAGATACGCAGTATTTT. Translation gives CSVGRLAGGTDTQYF.

The table lists this clonotype with many counts. The chain links TRBV7-9 to TRBJ2-1; the D gene could be TRBD1 or TRBD2 (5 bases each). Trimming removed 5 bases at V and 8 bases at J, with 16 bases between. Germline CDR1 is SEHNR and CDR2 is FQNEAQ (reference sequence). This CDR3 is 14 amino acids long. CDR3 coding DNA: TGTGCCAGCAGCATAACTAGAGGGGAAGATGAGCAGTTCTTC. Translation: CASSITRGEDEQFF.

This clonotype was counted only a few times. The rearrangement uses TRBV7-2 and TRBJ2-7; possibly TRBD2 for D (6 bases). Germline CDR1 SGHTA, CDR2 FQGNSA. The CDR3 length is 14 residues. Trimming removed 3 bases at V and 6 bases at J, with 15 bases between. The CDR3 coding sequence is TGTGCCAGCAGCTTCTCGGGGGTGTTGAGCGAGCAGTACTTC. This sequence encodes CASSFSGVLSEQYF.

This clonotype appeared many times. This chain joins TRBV5-4 and TRBJ1-2; the D gene is possibly TRBD1 (5 bases). V gave up 1 base and J gave up 2 bases, with 9 bases separating them. CDR3 size: 14 residues. Germline-derived CDR1 and CDR2 are SGHNT and YYREEE (reference sequence). The CDR3 reads CASSLMTENYGYTF. The CDR3 region has the DNA TGTGCCAGCAGCTTGATGACAGAGAACTATGGCTACACCTTC. Supplemented by reference TRBV5-4 and TRBJ1-2, the full variable domain reads ETGVTQSPTHLIKTRGQQVTLRCSSQSGHNTVSWYQQALGQGPQFIFQYYREEENGRGNFPPRFSGLQFPNYSSELNVNALELDDSALYLCASSLMTENYGYTFGSGTRLTVV.